Listed below are T cell receptor beta chains from one sample, sequenced in a study of early stage breast cancer tumors. Sequencing used immunoSEQ multiplex PCR; TCRdb keeps in-frame clones, though not all of them. This sample has approximately 9,300 clones, with around 78% found just once. What was sequenced was normal breast tissue next to the tumor. These receptors were collected from a person between 35 and 49 years old with breast cancer. The CDR3 runs from the conserved cysteine through the conserved F or W. A D gene is named only where the DNA matches it firmly. Only part of the rows carry a size: once, few, many, or a class if the clone is expanded.

v_gene,abundance,j_gene,d_gene,CDR3aa,CDR3nt
TRBV7-3,.,TRBJ2-2,.,CASSSTPATGELFF,TGTGCCAGCAGCTCGACCCCGGCCACCGGGGAGCTGTTTTTT
TRBV7-2,.,TRBJ2-1,.,CASSSRAQVMSYNEQFF,TGTGCCAGCAGCTCCCGGGCCCAAGTAATGTCCTACAATGAGCAGTTCTTC
TRBV19,.,TRBJ2-6,.,CASLRGSRSGANVLTF,TGTGCCAGCCTCAGGGGCAGCCGGTCTGGGGCCAACGTCCTGACTTTC
TRBV6-1,.,TRBJ1-2,.,CASSEIHYTF,TGTGCCAGCAGTGAAATCCATTACACCTTC
TRBV9,.,TRBJ2-3,TRBD2,CASSGRGLAGVSDTQYF,TGTGCCAGCAGCGGGAGGGGACTAGCGGGAGTTTCGGATACGCAGTATTTT
TRBV11-1,.,TRBJ1-1,.,CASSFWTENTEAFF,TGTGCCAGCAGCTTCTGGACAGAGAACACTGAAGCTTTCTTT
TRBV7-2,.,TRBJ2-3,TRBD2,CASSSTSGTDTQYF,TGTGCCAGCAGCTCGACTAGCGGCACAGATACGCAGTATTTT
TRBV11-2,.,TRBJ2-2,.,CASSDLRITGELFF,TGTGCCAGCAGTGACTTGCGGATCACCGGGGAGCTGTTTTTT
TRBV7-9,.,TRBJ2-3,.,CASSPLRGGWWLTDTQYF,TGTGCCAGCAGCCCGCTAAGAGGGGGATGGTGGTTGACAGATACGCAGTATTTT
TRBV9,.,TRBJ2-3,.,CASSVEMGRGSTDTQYF,TGTGCCAGCAGCGTAGAGATGGGGCGGGGAAGCACAGATACGCAGTATTTT
TRBV27,.,TRBJ1-2,.,CASSPRGHYGYTF,TGTGCCAGCAGTCCCCGGGGCCACTATGGCTACACCTTC
TRBV18,.,TRBJ1-3,.,CASLQSSGNTIYF,TGTGCCAGCCTACAGAGCTCTGGAAACACCATATATTTT
TRBV27,.,TRBJ2-1,.,CASSPVSVYNEQFF,TGTGCCAGCAGTCCTGTTAGCGTCTACAATGAGCAGTTCTTC
TRBV9,few,TRBJ2-7,.,CASSAGGGVIYEQYF,TGTGCCAGCAGTGCTGGCGGCGGCGTTATCTACGAGCAGTACTTC
TRBV6-1,.,TRBJ2-5,TRBD1,CASSDREQETQYF,TGTGCCAGCAGCGACAGGGAACAAGAGACCCAGTACTTC
TRBV12-5,.,TRBJ1-5,.,CASASIPSSGTEIFNQPQHF,TGTGCTAGTGCTTCGATCCCCTCCTCCGGGACCGAGATTTTCAATCAGCCCCAGCATTTT
TRBV4-1,.,TRBJ2-1,.,CASSQEEVAPSSYNEQFF,TGCGCCAGCAGCCAAGAGGAGGTAGCGCCAAGCTCCTACAATGAGCAGTTCTTC
TRBV5-4,.,TRBJ1-4,TRBD1,CASSTGVGQGTNEKLFF,TGTGCCAGCAGCACTGGGGTGGGACAGGGGACTAATGAAAAACTGTTTTTT
TRBV7-9,.,TRBJ2-2,TRBD1,CASSPPTGGDTGELFF,TGTGCCAGCAGCCCTCCGACAGGGGGGGACACCGGGGAGCTGTTTTTT
TRBV4-2,.,TRBJ2-7,.,CASSQDFTYEQYF,TGTGCCAGCAGCCAAGACTTTACCTACGAGCAGTACTTC
TRBV7-9,.,TRBJ2-1,.,CASSFTDISYNEQFF,TGTGCCAGCAGCTTCACCGACATTTCCTACAATGAGCAGTTCTTC
TRBV11-3,.,TRBJ2-2,.,CASSLIGHTGELFF,TGTGCCAGCAGCCTCATCGGTCACACCGGGGAGCTGTTTTTT
TRBV18,.,TRBJ2-1,.,CASSLPLDRPSDEQFF,TGTGCCAGCTCACTACCATTAGACAGGCCCAGCGATGAGCAGTTCTTC
TRBV27,few,TRBJ1-1,TRBD1,CASSLWGQGPEAFF,TGTGCCAGCAGTTTATGGGGACAGGGGCCTGAAGCTTTCTTT
TRBV5-5,.,TRBJ2-1,TRBD1,CASSWGTGGSHNEQFF,TGTGCCAGCAGCTGGGGAACAGGGGGTAGTCACAATGAGCAGTTCTTC
TRBV19,.,TRBJ1-1,TRBD1,CASSTGQALPTEAFF,TGTGCCAGTAGTACAGGACAGGCCCTACCTACTGAAGCTTTCTTT
TRBV5-6,.,TRBJ1-5,.,CASRLMVSHNQPQHF,TGTGCCAGCAGATTGATGGTGAGTCACAATCAGCCCCAGCATTTT
TRBV7-9,few,TRBJ2-7,.,CASSPFGGVSLRSYEQYF,TGTGCCAGCAGCCCCTTTGGGGGAGTTAGTCTGAGGTCCTACGAGCAGTACTTC
TRBV29-1,few,TRBJ1-1,.,CSVDQGWDGTEAFF,TGCAGCGTTGATCAGGGTTGGGATGGCACTGAAGCTTTCTTT
TRBV7-3,once,TRBJ2-3,.,CASSLGVGGSTDTQYF,TGTGCCAGCAGCTTGGGGGTGGGAGGAAGCACAGATACGCAGTATTTT
TRBV11-2,.,TRBJ2-7,TRBD1,CASSLVWDSAYEQYF,TGTGCCAGCAGCTTAGTTTGGGACAGTGCCTACGAGCAGTACTTC
TRBV11-2,.,TRBJ2-1,.,CASSLSRQNSYNEQFF,TGTGCCAGCAGCTTATCGAGGCAAAACTCCTACAATGAGCAGTTCTTC
TRBV4-1,.,TRBJ2-3,.,CASSQGSTPDTQYF,TGCGCCAGCAGCCAGGGGTCCACCCCAGATACGCAGTATTTT
TRBV6-6,.,TRBJ1-2,.,CASKQGRNYGYTF,TGTGCCAGCAAACAGGGACGTAACTATGGCTACACCTTC
TRBV5-1,.,TRBJ2-1,TRBD2,CASSLLAAPFDEQFF,TGCGCCAGCAGCCTACTAGCGGCTCCCTTCGATGAGCAGTTCTTC
TRBV7-9,.,TRBJ1-2,TRBD1,CASSPDRVGGYTF,TGTGCCAGCAGTCCCGACAGGGTAGGTGGCTACACCTTC
TRBV11-1,few,TRBJ2-7,.,CASSPSLPDYEQYF,TGTGCCAGCAGCCCCTCCCTCCCAGATTACGAGCAGTACTTC
TRBV4-1,once,TRBJ2-6,.,CASSLEPGANVLTF,TGCGCCAGCAGCCTCGAGCCTGGGGCCAACGTCCTGACTTTC
TRBV7-9,.,TRBJ2-1,.,CASSLVAVSSYNEQFF,TGTGCCAGCAGCTTAGTAGCGGTGAGCTCCTACAATGAGCAGTTCTTC
TRBV5-5,.,TRBJ2-3,TRBD2,CASSSAGVDLRYSTDTQYF,TGTGCCAGCAGCTCAGCGGGAGTGGATTTGCGATACAGCACAGATACGCAGTATTTT
TRBV29-1,.,TRBJ2-3,TRBD2,CSVPGLAGGPTDTQYF,TGCAGCGTCCCGGGACTAGCGGGAGGGCCCACAGATACGCAGTATTTT
TRBV11-2,few,TRBJ1-1,.,CASSPDGGEAFF,TGTGCCAGCAGCCCGGACGGGGGTGAAGCTTTCTTT
TRBV11-3,.,TRBJ2-1,.,CASSHNNEQFF,TGTGCCAGCAGCCACAACAATGAGCAGTTCTTC
TRBV11-2,once,TRBJ2-5,.,CASSSLTGRWQETQYF,TGTGCCAGCAGCTCCTTGACGGGCAGGTGGCAAGAGACCCAGTACTTC
TRBV4-2,few,TRBJ2-3,TRBD1,CASSQDTPGQGTDTQYF,TGTGCCAGCAGCCAAGATACCCCGGGACAGGGGACAGATACGCAGTATTTT
TRBV5-1,.,TRBJ1-2,.,CASSLEKGGYGYTF,TGCGCCAGCAGCTTGGAGAAGGGAGGGTATGGCTACACCTTC
TRBV5-1,.,TRBJ1-1,.,CASSAFQGGTEAFF,TGCGCCAGCAGCGCATTTCAGGGAGGCACTGAAGCTTTCTTT
TRBV30,.,TRBJ2-3,.,CAWSPSWSDRDTQYF,TGTGCCTGGAGTCCCTCCTGGTCCGACAGAGATACGCAGTATTTT
TRBV30,.,TRBJ2-1,TRBD2,CAWSVRSGKGYEQFF,TGTGCCTGGAGTGTACGAAGCGGGAAGGGGTATGAGCAGTTCTTC
TRBV6-5,.,TRBJ1-1,.,CASSYSWVGNTEAFF,TGTGCCAGCAGTTACTCATGGGTAGGAAACACTGAAGCTTTCTTT
TRBV7-2,.,TRBJ2-1,.,CASSVPGLVGGEQFF,TGTGCCAGCAGCGTACCCGGGCTCGTTGGAGGTGAGCAGTTCTTC
TRBV5-1,.,TRBJ1-2,.,CASSPVGLTGRGYTF,TGCGCCAGCAGCCCCGTGGGTCTAACCGGACGGGGCTACACCTTC
TRBV6-4,few,TRBJ2-1,.,CASSVDSYNEQFF,TGTGCCAGCAGCGTTGACTCCTACAATGAGCAGTTCTTC
TRBV4-1,.,TRBJ2-7,.,CASSQRSGLDYEQYF,TGCGCCAGCAGCCAGAGGAGCGGGTTGGACTACGAGCAGTACTTC